The 20 T cell receptor beta chains listed next were all sequenced from one sample in a study of STAT3 mutations in large granular lymphocyte leukemia. The antigens for these receptors are not known. Some clones are missing from TCRdb's copy, which holds only in-frame ones; the method was immunoSEQ multiplex PCR. The data hold 35,000 to 50,000 clones, with roughly 81% observed a single time. Study-level results: Every T-cell large granular lymphocyte leukemia patient had at least one immunodominant TCR beta clonotype.

Sequenced sample: PBMCs. All receptors derive from a human donor with T large granular lymphocyte leukemia. Some clones in this sample may be carry-over from other donors' samples.

The chain has TRBV19 and TRBJ1-6, with TRBD1 matching over 9 bases. The V segment lost 9 bases and the J segment 6 bases; nucleotides outside the gene matches: 9. Germline-derived CDR1 and CDR2 are LNHDA and SQIVND (reference sequence). The CDR3 sequence is 15 residues long. The CDR3 region has the DNA TGTGCCAGCACCCGGGAGGGACAGGGTAATTCACCCCTCCACTTT. Its translation: CASTREGQGNSPLHF.

The chain carries TRBV18 and TRBJ1-2; D call uncertain. The CDR3 length is 11 residues. Germline assignment: CDR1 KGHSH and CDR2 LQKENI. With 1 base removed from V and 6 bases from J, the gap between germline ends came to 3 bases. The CDR3: CASSPQDGYTF. The CDR3 DNA sequence: TGTGCCAGCTCACCACAGGATGGCTACACCTTC. Full variable domain (missing parts from reference TRBV18 and TRBJ1-2): NAGVMQNPRHLVRRRGQEARLRCSPMKGHSHVYWYRQLPEEGLKFMVYLQKENIIDESGMPKERFSAEFPKEGPSILRIQQVVRGDSAAYFCASSPQDGYTFGSGTRLTVV.

V gene TRBV15 combines with J gene TRBJ1-5; 7 nucleotides align to TRBD1. This CDR3 comprises 17 residues. The V gene's germline CDR1 is LNHNV and CDR2 YYDKDF (reference sequence). Trimming removed 3 bases from V and 0 bases from J; junction bases left unmatched: 8. The CDR3 protein is CATSRRQGLNSNQPQHF. As DNA, the CDR3 is TGTGCCACCAGCAGGAGACAGGGACTAAATAGCAATCAGCCCCAGCATTTT. The complete variable domain, with remaining parts taken from reference TRBV15 and TRBJ1-5, reads DAMVIQNPRYQVTQFGKPVTLSCSQTLNHNVMYWYQQKSSQAPKLLFHYYDKDFNNEADTPDNFQSRRPNTSFCFLDIRSPGLGDTAMYLCATSRRQGLNSNQPQHFGDGTRLSIL.

The chain joins TRBV4-2 to TRBJ1-6, with 7 bases fitting TRBD1. The germline V gene has CDR1 LGHNA and CDR2 YNFKEQ. The CDR3 contains 13 residues. The V and J ends lost 0 bases and 16 bases, in that order; junction bases with no gene match: 6. The CDR3: CASSQDQGGGLHF. In DNA, the CDR3 is TGTGCCAGCAGCCAAGATCAGGGGGGCGGTCTCCACTTT.

V usage is TRBV4-1 and J usage is TRBJ1-1, with 8 bases fitting TRBD1. The junction had 7 bases not matched to a gene; V was cut back by 7 bases and J by 3 bases. This CDR3 is built from 14 residues. The germline CDR1 and CDR2 sequences are MGHRA and YSYEKL. CDR3 region: CASNLTGEDTEAFF. The DNA of the CDR3 is TGCGCCAGCAACTTGACAGGGGAGGACACTGAAGCTTTCTTT.

V is TRBV5-6 and J is TRBJ2-5; no definite D call. V was trimmed by 5 bases and J by 4 bases, leaving 12 bases between them. Looked up from germline, CDR1 is SGHDT and CDR2 is YYEEEE. The CDR3 is 13 amino acids. CDR3 region: CASSLSIGETQYF. CDR3 bases: TGTGCCAGCAGTTTGTCGATTGGAGAGACCCAGTACTTC.

The chain links TRBV5-1 to TRBJ2-2; 11 positions agree with TRBD1. This CDR3 contains 14 residues. V was pared by 8 bases and J by 5 bases, with 5 bases of the junction left unmatched. Germline assignment: CDR1 SGHRS and CDR2 YFSETQ. The CDR3 protein is CASSGTGGTGELFF. In nucleotides, the CDR3 is TGCGCCAGTTCCGGGACAGGGGGGACCGGGGAGCTGTTTTTT.

This clone was found a few times. J is TRBJ1-3 and V is TRBV4-2, with 9 bases that match TRBD1. J lost 5 bases, V lost 4 bases, and 9 bases had no gene match. There are 16 residues in the CDR3. The germline CDR1 and CDR2 sequences are LGHNA and YNFKEQ. The CDR3 sequence: CASSLGGGQGRNTIYF. The CDR3 nucleotides are TGTGCCAGCAGCCTCGGGGGGGGACAGGGTCGAAACACCATATATTTT.

The chain couples TRBV18 to TRBJ2-7, with D uncertain. The V end was cut by 0 bases, the J end by 3 bases, with 6 bases between. CDR3 size: 13 residues. Per the germline V gene, CDR1 is KGHSH and CDR2 is LQKENI. CDR3 protein: CASSPPSVYEQYF. The CDR3 DNA sequence: TGTGCCAGCTCACCACCATCCGTCTACGAGCAGTACTTC.

This chain joins TRBV27 and TRBJ2-7, with D perhaps TRBD1 or TRBD2 (6 bases each). Looked up from germline, CDR1 is MNHEY and CDR2 is SMNVEV (reference sequence). V dropped 10 bases and J dropped 4 bases, with 20 bases sitting between them. The CDR3 contains 14 residues. The CDR3: CAIPPGAGRYEQYV. CDR3 sequence (DNA): TGTGCCATCCCCCCGGGGGCAGGGCGGTACGAGCAGTACGTC.

CDR3 region: CASSITKQGTEAFF. DNA for the CDR3: TGTGCCAGTAGTATAACGAAACAGGGTACTGAAGCTTTCTTT. The chain joins TRBV19 to TRBJ1-1; maybe TRBD1 (6 bases). CDR3 length: 14 residues. Germline values: CDR1 LNHDA, CDR2 SQIVND (reference sequence). Trimming cost V 2 bases and J 5 bases, with 12 bases left between them.

The chain is built from TRBV19 and TRBJ1-2; no firm D call. V dropped 4 bases and J dropped 0 bases, with 12 bases sitting between them. The CDR3 has 15 residues. From germline, CDR1 is LNHDA and CDR2 SQIVND (reference sequence). CDR3 region: CASSNSLGANYGYTF. The CDR3 nucleotides are TGTGCCAGTAGTAATAGCCTCGGGGCTAACTATGGCTACACCTTC. The whole variable domain, remainder taken from reference TRBV19 and TRBJ1-2, is DGGITQSPKYLFRKEGQNVTLSCEQNLNHDAMYWYRQDPGQGLRLIYYSQIVNDFQKGDIAEGYSVSREKKESFPLTVTSAQKNPTAFYLCASSNSLGANYGYTFGSGTRLTVV.

The rearrangement joins TRBV7-9 to TRBJ1-1; D is uncertain. The CDR3 is 15 amino acids. Germline loops: CDR1 SEHNR, CDR2 FQNEAQ (reference sequence). V was clipped by 1 base and J by 0 bases, with 9 bases between them. The CDR3 DNA reads TGTGCCAGCAGCTTAGTTCGGGCTTTGAACACTGAAGCTTTCTTT. Protein: CASSLVRALNTEAFF.

The V gene is TRBV9, the J gene TRBJ2-5; D gene uncertain. Trimming took 0 bases from V and 5 from J, leaving 14 bases between them. The V gene's germline CDR1 is SGDLS and CDR2 YYNGEE. The CDR3 consists of 15 residues. The CDR3 bases are TGTGCCAGCAGCGTAGACCCCCCTATGGGTGAGACCCAGTACTTC. Its translation is CASSVDPPMGETQYF.

The rearrangement joins TRBV5-1 to TRBJ1-2; 7 nucleotides align to TRBD1. After removal of 4 bases from V and 0 bases from J, the junction contained 6 bases not matched to a gene. This CDR3 has 15 amino acids. Germline CDR1 SGHRS, CDR2 YFSETQ. The CDR3 is CASSAGTVANYGYTF. The CDR3 DNA is TGCGCCAGCAGCGCCGGGACAGTAGCTAACTATGGCTACACCTTC.

This clone was recorded a few times. The J gene is TRBJ1-2, the V gene TRBV28, with D perhaps TRBD1 (6 bases). The CDR3 length is 14 residues. Trimming took off 5 bases at V and 2 bases at J, with 12 bases between the two ends. Germline V lookup: CDR1 MDHEN, CDR2 SYDVKM. The CDR3 here is CASSPRGPNYGYTF. Written as DNA, the CDR3 is TGTGCCAGCAGTCCGCGGGGGCCAAACTATGGCTACACCTTC.

On this clone itself: At the DNA level, this CDR3 is encoded by other sequences in the same sample as well. The chain has TRBV29-1 and TRBJ2-3; D is unclear. CDR1 SQVTM and CDR2 ANQGSEA come from the germline V gene. There are 12 residues in the CDR3. Trimming left V 3 bases short and J 0 bases short, with 4 bases between. The CDR3 DNA reads TGCAGCGTTGATGGGAGCACAGATACGCAGTATTTT. This codes for CSVDGSTDTQYF.

The chain employs TRBV10-3 and TRBJ2-7; 10 bases fit TRBD1. The V gene's germline CDR1 is ENHRY and CDR2 SYGVKD. With 5 bases clipped from V and 5 bases from J, the junction kept 3 bases outside the gene matches. The CDR3 spans 13 residues. CDR3 amino acids: CAISRQGAHEQYV. The DNA of the CDR3 is TGTGCCATCAGTCGACAGGGGGCCCACGAGCAGTACGTC.

V is TRBV4-3 and J is TRBJ2-1, with 8 bases fitting TRBD1. This CDR3 contains 13 residues. The junction had 6 bases not matched to a gene; V was cut back by 5 bases and J by 9 bases. Germline V lookup: CDR1 LGHNA, CDR2 YSLEER. The CDR3 DNA sequence: TGCGCCAGCAGCTCTATCCAGGGGGCTGAGCAGTTCTTC. Translation: CASSSIQGAEQFF.

This clone appeared a single time. This CDR3 is CASSQDSGTEAFF. As DNA, the CDR3 is TGTGCCAGCAGCCAAGATTCGGGAACTGAAGCTTTCTTT. This chain connects TRBV4-2 to TRBJ1-1; D is unclear. From germline, CDR1 is LGHNA and CDR2 YNFKEQ. The CDR3 contains 13 residues. Trimming removed 0 bases at V and 5 bases at J, with 7 bases between.